The 5 T cell receptor beta chains listed next were all sequenced from one sample in a study of T-cell reconstitution after alpha-beta-depleted transplantation in children. It was with unique molecular identifiers that the TCRbeta library was prepared. TCRdb re-analysed the PCR reads in MiXCR, keeping a single row per CDR3 protein. This repertoire shows approximately 130,000 distinct CDR3 sequences, roughly 9% found once; its top ten account for 24%. Sequences were derived from PBMCs, mostly from graft donor cells, sampled 180 days after TCRalphabeta/CD19-depleted stem cell transplant. These receptors were obtained from a girl younger than two who had a stem cell transplant for combined immunodeficiency, so the T cells may come from the graft donor.

This clonotype has just a few counts. This chain uses TRBV12-3 or TRBV12-4 with TRBJ2-3; 8 nucleotides line up with TRBD2. The ends lost 6 bases at V and 3 bases at J; junction bases unmatched: 5. There are 14 residues in the CDR3. The CDR3, as DNA: TGTGCCAGCAGACGGGGGGGCCTGACAGATACGCAGTATTTT. It specifies CASRRGGLTDTQYF.

This clonotype came up many times. The chain uses TRBV29-1 and TRBJ2-3; 7 bases are a match to TRBD2. Germline CDR1 and CDR2: SQVTM and ANQGSEA. V dropped 2 bases and J dropped 4; count of bases not matched to a gene: 3. The CDR3 contains 13 residues. CDR3 nucleotides: TGCAGCGTTGAAACGGGAGGATCAGATACGCAGTATTTT. Protein: CSVETGGSDTQYF.

V gene TRBV24-1 combines with J gene TRBJ1-2; D is unresolved. Trimming removed 0 bases from V and 0 bases from J, with 10 bases in between. The CDR3 is made up of 16 amino acids. The germline CDR1 and CDR2 sequences are KGHDR and SFDVKD. CDR3 DNA: TGTGCCACCAGTGATTTGCCAGAGCAGCCTAACTATGGCTACACCTTC. Translating gives CATSDLPEQPNYGYTF.

This clonotype was counted between two and nine times. The chain uses TRBV6-5 and TRBJ2-3, with D uncertain. CDR1 MNHEY and CDR2 SVGAGI come from the germline V gene. Trimming pared 4 bases from V and 3 bases from J, leaving 8 bases between. This CDR3 has 13 amino acids. CDR3 coding DNA: TGTGCCAGCAGTTTCTATCTAACAGATACGCAGTATTTT. It translates to CASSFYLTDTQYF.

The chain uses TRBV7-3 and TRBJ2-1, with D tentatively TRBD1 (5 bases). The CDR3 is 11 residues long. V lost 5 bases and J lost 9, with 8 bases in between. CDR1 and CDR2 (germline): SGHTA, FQGTGA. CDR3 in amino acids: CASSQGGEQFF. CDR3 sequence (DNA): TGTGCCAGCAGCCAGGGTGGTGAGCAGTTCTTC.